The clone carrying this TCR beta chain has only one observation. This sample is drawn from a study of blood T cell repertoires in COVID-19. Study overall: Some COVID-19 samples were acute and others convalescent; all came from the United States, Italy and Spain.

Sequenced by immunoSEQ multiplex PCR; TCRdb stores in-frame clones only, minus some. The table lists 300,000 to 350,000 clones, approximately 88% of them singletons. Germline-derived CDR1 and CDR2 are MNHEY and SVGAGI. Trimming cost V 6 bases and J 4 bases; bases outside gene matches: 9. CDR3 size: 15 residues. The chain joins TRBV6-5 to TRBJ1-3; 7 bases align to TRBD1. The clonotype comes from a young man who had recovered from COVID-19. The sequenced sample was PBMCs or T cells enriched from blood (not recorded which). The CDR3, as DNA: TGTGCCAGCAGCCAGGGACAGTTCATGGGAAACACCATATATTTT. Protein product: CASSQGQFMGNTIYF.